Reported below is one T cell receptor (beta chain). Its specificity is unknown. The V gene lost 1 base and the J gene lost 0 bases, with 10 bases spanning the gap. The CDR3 length is 16 residues. Per the germline V gene, CDR1 is LNHNV and CDR2 is YYDKDF (reference sequence). Assay: immunoSEQ multiplex PCR; the TCRdb copy retains only in-frame clones and omits some. Of more than 100,000 clones listed, 80% to 95% are singletons. This entry comes from a study of T cell responses to AZD1222 COVID-19 vaccine. Study results and caveats: The sample set comprised mostly white British donors with more females, and clonal diversity was possibly underestimated. Baseline antibody screening turned up just a handful of seropositive AZD1222 recipients.

This TCR was sampled from an adult who received the AZD1222 COVID-19 vaccine. The specimen comprised peripheral blood, sampled 28 days after the second AZD1222 dose. The chain couples TRBV15 to TRBJ2-1; D unclear. The CDR3 sequence: CATSRGSRSSYNEQFF. In nucleotides, the CDR3 is TGTGCCACCAGCAGAGGGTCCAGGAGCTCCTACAATGAGCAGTTCTTC.